Detailed here is one T cell receptor (beta chain). Using its own MiXCR run on the RT-PCR reads, TCRdb lists one record per CDR3 protein. The sample has approximately 150,000 distinct CDR3 sequences; 25% to 35% are singletons. The data originate from a study of patients and donors after allogeneic stem cell transplantation. This CDR3 contains 13 residues. Deletions cut 4 bases from V and 2 bases from J, with 12 bases between. CDR1 and CDR2 from the germline V gene are GTSNPN and SVGIG (reference sequence). The clonotype comes from a human donor who was either an allogeneic HSCT recipient or a stem cell or donor lymphocyte infusion donor (not recorded which). It is not recorded whose cells these are; they may come from a transplant donor. This chain connects TRBV30 to TRBJ2-7, with D maybe TRBD1 (5 bases). The material sequenced was blood, either unsorted or a sorted T cell fraction (not recorded which). The CDR3 loop is CAWKGRGTYEQYF. The CDR3 DNA reads TGTGCCTGGAAAGGTAGGGGTACCTACGAGCAGTACTTC.